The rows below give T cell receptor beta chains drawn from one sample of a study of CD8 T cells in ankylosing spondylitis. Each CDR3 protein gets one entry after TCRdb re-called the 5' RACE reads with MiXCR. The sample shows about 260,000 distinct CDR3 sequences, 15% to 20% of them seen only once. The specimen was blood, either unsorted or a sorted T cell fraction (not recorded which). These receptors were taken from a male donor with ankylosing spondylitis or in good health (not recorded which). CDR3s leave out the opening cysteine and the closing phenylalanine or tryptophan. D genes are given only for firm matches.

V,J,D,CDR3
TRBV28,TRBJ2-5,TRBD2,ASSLASGGLETQY
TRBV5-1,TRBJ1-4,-,ASSLAAGSNEKLF
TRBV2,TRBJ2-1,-,ASSEMRATNNEQF
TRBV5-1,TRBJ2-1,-,ASSLVGSSTEQF
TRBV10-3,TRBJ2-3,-,AISAGLEVDTQY
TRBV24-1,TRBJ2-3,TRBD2,ATRQTSGSADTQY
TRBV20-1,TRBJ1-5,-,SANPGTAHQPQH
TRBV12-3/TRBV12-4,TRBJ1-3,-,ASSLEGRPENTIY
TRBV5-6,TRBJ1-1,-,ASSLVGRTEAF
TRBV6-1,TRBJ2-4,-,ASSEALRQNVDIQY
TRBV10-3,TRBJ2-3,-,ATGPRETDTQY
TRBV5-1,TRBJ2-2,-,ASSLPGQIRAGELF
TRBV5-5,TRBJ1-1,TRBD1,ASSWQGAVTEAF
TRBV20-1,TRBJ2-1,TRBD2,SARLTGTSGRWYNEQF
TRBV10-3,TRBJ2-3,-,AISGSTGSDTQY
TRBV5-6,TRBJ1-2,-,ASSLMGGEGDGYT
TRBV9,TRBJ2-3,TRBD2,ASSVMWEGSDTQY
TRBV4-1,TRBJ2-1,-,ASSQSWGDEQF
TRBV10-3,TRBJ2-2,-,AIGSGNTGELF
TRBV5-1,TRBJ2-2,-,ASRQMTQVTGELF
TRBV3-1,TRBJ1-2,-,ASSQGHSYGYT
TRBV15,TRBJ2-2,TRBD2,ATERENTGELF
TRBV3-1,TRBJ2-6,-,ASSQGSTHSGANVLT
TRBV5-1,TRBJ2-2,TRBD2,ASSLQREVRSVELF
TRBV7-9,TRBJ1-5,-,ASSPIVGGNQPQH
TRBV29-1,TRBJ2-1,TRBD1,SVGQGALEQF
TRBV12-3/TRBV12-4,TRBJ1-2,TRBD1,ASSTGQGHGYT
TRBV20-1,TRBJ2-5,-,SAHYRLGETQY
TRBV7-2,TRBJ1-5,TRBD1,ASSKTGFSNQPQH
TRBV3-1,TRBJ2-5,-,ASSQENRGETQY
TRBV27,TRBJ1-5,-,ASRPRPGWAQH
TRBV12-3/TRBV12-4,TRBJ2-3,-,ASKPSALRLSTDTQY
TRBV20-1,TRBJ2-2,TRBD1,SAREGTGGDTGELF
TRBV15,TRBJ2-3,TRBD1,ATSSRRTGGTVDMQY
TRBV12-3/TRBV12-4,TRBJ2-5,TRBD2,ASSPRTRSGTQY
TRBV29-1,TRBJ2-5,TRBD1,SVGQWRSQY
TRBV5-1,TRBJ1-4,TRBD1,ASSGQGAHGEKLF
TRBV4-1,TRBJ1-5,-,ASSLDRWSNQPQH
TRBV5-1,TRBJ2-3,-,ASSLATASTDTQY
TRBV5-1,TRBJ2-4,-,ASSLAGENIQY
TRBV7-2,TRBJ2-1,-,ASSPGLNEQF
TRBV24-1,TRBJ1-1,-,ATRSKVMNTEAF
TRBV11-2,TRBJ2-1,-,ASSLDSGGGDEQF
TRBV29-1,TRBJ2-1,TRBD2,SVEGGAGTSYNEQF
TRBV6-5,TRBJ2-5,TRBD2,ASSFTSGIKETQY
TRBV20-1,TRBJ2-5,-,SARVEQQTQY
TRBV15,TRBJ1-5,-,ATSRDFDVGGNQPQH
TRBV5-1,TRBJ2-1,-,ASSLDGSDHEQF
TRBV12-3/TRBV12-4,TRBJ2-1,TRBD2,ASSLGGGSSYNEQF
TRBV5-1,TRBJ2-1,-,ASVRDNEQF
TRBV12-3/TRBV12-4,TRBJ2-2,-,ASSLPLNTGELF
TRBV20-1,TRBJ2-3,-,SAGPTAIDTQY
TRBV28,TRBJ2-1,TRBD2,ASSLWRSGDNEQF
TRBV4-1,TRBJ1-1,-,ASSQEWDEDEAF
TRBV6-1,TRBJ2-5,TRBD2,ASSRKPSGSGQETQY
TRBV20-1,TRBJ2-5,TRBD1,SASIQGLETQY
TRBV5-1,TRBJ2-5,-,ASSLAYRAGETQY
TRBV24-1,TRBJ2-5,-,ATSRDDLQY
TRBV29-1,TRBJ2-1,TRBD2,SVETWTSGGAGAYNEQF
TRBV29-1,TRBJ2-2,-,SVAVRTNTGELF